The 13 T cell receptor beta chains reported below all come from one sample, sequenced in a study of spatial heterogeneity in lung cancer (dated by TCRdb to the late 2010s). The library was generated by 5' RACE. Sequencing was performed on a NextSeq 500. Using fastp at Q25 and MiXCR, TCRdb reprocessed the public reads and kept productive beta chains. Rows are combined by CDR3 protein, so each entry shows the most common genes and DNA. The sample table contains roughly 72,000 distinct CDR3 sequences; only one count was recorded for over 7% of them. The top ten constitute around 1.9% of the sample. The sample's time point label, in plain terms: blood at routine non-recurrence follow-up after resection. Sequenced here: PBMCs, sampled at follow-up. The origin of the receptors is a female donor with early-stage non-small cell lung cancer.

At least ten counts were recorded for this clonotype. The CDR3 region is CASSSERTGGSGANVLTF. The CDR3 DNA reads as TGTGCCAGCAGCTCTGAGAGGACAGGGGGCTCTGGGGCCAACGTCCTGACTTTC. The genes are TRBV12-3 or TRBV12-4 and TRBJ2-6; 10 bases are shared with TRBD1. V dropped 6 bases and J dropped 0; count of bases not matched to a gene: 8. This CDR3 region has 18 residues.

In its sample, this clonotype was seen many times. The V and J genes are TRBV2 and TRBJ2-3; D not certain. With 4 bases removed from V and 2 bases from J, the gap between germline ends came to 10 bases. Germline V CDR1 and CDR2: SNHLY, FYNNEI. CDR3 size: 14 residues. DNA of the CDR3: TGTGCCAGCAGTGGCCGGCGGAACACAGATACGCAGTATTTT. Amino acid sequence: CASSGRRNTDTQYF.

This clonotype came up many times. The DNA for the CDR3 is TGTGCCAGCAGCCAGTTGGGCAATGAGAATAATGAGCAGTTCTTC. Translated, it gives CASSQLGNENNEQFF. The chain couples TRBV11-3 to TRBJ2-1; D is uncertain. The CDR3 runs to 15 residues. Germline values: CDR1 SGHNT, CDR2 YENEEA. V dropped 5 bases and J dropped 7 bases, with 18 bases sitting between them.

This clonotype was picked up a small number of times. This rearrangement joins TRBV9 to TRBJ2-3; D unresolved. The length of the CDR3 is 15 residues. Trimming removed 0 bases at V and 4 bases at J, with 12 bases between. Germline CDR1 reads SGDLS; CDR2 reads YYNGEE. Written as DNA, the CDR3 is TGTGCCAGCAGCGTAGACGGTAGCACATCAGATACGCAGTATTTT. It yields the protein CASSVDGSTSDTQYF.

This clonotype showed up many times. The V call is TRBV7-9, the J call TRBJ1-1, with a weak D call TRBD1 (5 bases). The germline V and J ends were trimmed by 1 base and 0 bases, with 12 bases remaining between them. This CDR3 has 16 amino acids. From germline, CDR1 is SEHNR and CDR2 FQNEAQ (reference sequence). CDR3 protein: CASSLDSGIMNTEAFF. The CDR3 DNA reads TGTGCCAGCAGCTTAGACTCAGGGATCATGAACACTGAAGCTTTCTTT.

This clonotype has ten or more counts. V and J are TRBV28 and TRBJ1-1; D is possibly TRBD1 (6 bases). Germline V CDR1 and CDR2: MDHEN, SYDVKM. The CDR3 sequence is 12 residues long. Trimming removed 8 bases from V and 3 bases from J, with 10 bases in between. The CDR3 sequence is CASHRDDTEAFF. DNA of the CDR3: TGTGCCAGCCACAGGGATGACACTGAAGCTTTCTTT.

This clonotype was observed many times. The CDR3 region is CASGTQGNAYEQYF. DNA for the CDR3: TGTGCCAGTGGCACCCAGGGGAATGCCTACGAGCAGTACTTC. V usage is TRBV19 and J usage is TRBJ2-7; a possible D gene is TRBD1 (6 bases). V was trimmed by 8 bases and J by 2 bases, leaving 16 bases between them. Germline V lookup: CDR1 LNHDA, CDR2 SQIVND (reference sequence). This CDR3 comprises 14 residues.

This clonotype has ten or more counts. The rearrangement links TRBV18 to TRBJ2-3, with 13 bases matching TRBD2. CDR1 is KGHSH and CDR2 is LQKENI in the germline V gene. The CDR3 spans 19 residues. Trimming took 3 bases from V and 3 from J; bases not matched to a gene: 12. CDR3 loop: CASSPPTSGRGILTDTQYF. CDR3 coding DNA: TGTGCCAGCTCACCCCCCACTAGCGGGAGGGGAATCCTGACAGATACGCAGTATTTT. Together with reference TRBV18 and TRBJ2-3, the CDR3 gives the full variable domain: NAGVMQNPRHLVRRRGQEARLRCSPMKGHSHVYWYRQLPEEGLKFMVYLQKENIIDESGMPKERFSAEFPKEGPSILRIQQVVRGDSAAYFCASSPPTSGRGILTDTQYFGPGTRLTVL.

This clonotype was counted at least ten times. The chain is built from TRBV4-1 and TRBJ2-1; 7 bases align to TRBD2. From germline, CDR1 is MGHRA and CDR2 YSYEKL. This CDR3 has 16 amino acids. Unmatched junction bases numbered 8, after V lost 0 bases and J lost 6 bases. The CDR3 is CASSQDEGGPSNEQFF. For the CDR3, the DNA is TGCGCCAGCAGCCAAGATGAGGGAGGGCCAAGCAATGAGCAGTTCTTC.

The chain carries TRBV6-6 and TRBJ2-5, with 10 bases that match TRBD1. CDR1 is MNHNY and CDR2 is SVGAGI in the germline V gene (reference sequence). With 8 bases clipped from V and 1 base from J, the junction kept 7 bases outside the gene matches. The CDR3 contains 15 residues. The CDR3 region is CASGQDRGGQETQYF. The CDR3 DNA reads as TGTGCCAGCGGACAGGACAGGGGGGGCCAAGAGACCCAGTACTTC.

This clonotype was counted ten times or more. The chain couples TRBV7-6 to TRBJ1-3; weak D call: TRBD1 (6 bases). Trimming took 5 bases from V and 0 from J, leaving 14 bases between them. CDR1 and CDR2 (germline): SGHVS, FNYEAQ. This CDR3 spans 16 amino acids. DNA of the CDR3: TGTGCCAGCAGCAACGGACAGACGGGCTCTGGAAACACCATATATTTT. Protein: CASSNGQTGSGNTIYF.

This clonotype showed up many times. This rearrangement joins TRBV5-1 to TRBJ2-5; D uncertain. Trimming cost V 2 bases and J 6 bases, with 8 bases left between them. Germline V gene lookup returns CDR1 SGHRS and CDR2 YFSETQ. This CDR3 region has 12 residues. CDR3 residues: CASSFPHQTQYF. The CDR3 region has the DNA TGCGCCAGCAGCTTCCCTCACCAGACCCAGTACTTC.

This chain links TRBV6-1 with TRBJ1-2; D is possibly TRBD1 (5 bases). This CDR3 contains 13 residues. V was shortened by 5 bases and J by 5 bases, with 12 bases between the two germline ends. The germline V gene has CDR1 MNHNS and CDR2 SASEGT. This CDR3 reads CASSSGLRYGYTF. CDR3 nucleotides: TGTGCCAGCAGTTCAGGGTTGAGATATGGCTACACCTTC.